This TCR beta chain was found in a study of cytomegalovirus exposure and HLA in healthy donors. Germline CDR1 reads LNHDA; CDR2 reads SQIVND (reference sequence). The CDR3 runs to 14 residues. Trimming removed 3 bases from V and 6 bases from J; junction bases left unmatched: 4. PCR used 60 Vbeta primers and 13 Jbeta primers. Data came from immunoSEQ multiplex PCR; TCRdb stores just in-frame clones and leaves some out. The data contain about 300,000 clones, 75% to 90% of them singletons. Study-wide results and limits: Across donors, most TCRs were seen rarely, yet some public ones were widespread.

As for this clone: Its antigen is unidentified.

The clonotype originates from a man between 40 and 49 years old in good health and CMV-seropositive. The specimen sequenced was PBMCs. The chain is built from TRBV19 and TRBJ2-3, with TRBD1 identical over 9 bases. CDR3 residues: CASSMDRGRDTQYF. The CDR3 DNA reads as TGTGCCAGTAGTATGGACAGGGGTAGGGATACGCAGTATTTT.